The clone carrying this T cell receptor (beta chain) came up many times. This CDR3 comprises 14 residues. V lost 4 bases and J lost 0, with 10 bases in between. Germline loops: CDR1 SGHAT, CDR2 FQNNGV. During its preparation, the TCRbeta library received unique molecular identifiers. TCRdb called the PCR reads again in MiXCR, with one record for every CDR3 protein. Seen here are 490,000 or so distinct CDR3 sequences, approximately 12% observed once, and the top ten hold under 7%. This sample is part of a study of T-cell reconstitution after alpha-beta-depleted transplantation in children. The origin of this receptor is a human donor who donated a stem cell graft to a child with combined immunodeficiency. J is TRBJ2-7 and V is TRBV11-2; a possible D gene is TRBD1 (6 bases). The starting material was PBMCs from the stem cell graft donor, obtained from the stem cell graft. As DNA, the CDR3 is TGTGCCAGCAGCTCCGGGACATACTCCTACGAGCAGTACTTC. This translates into CASSSGTYSYEQYF.